This TCR beta chain was captured by sequencing in a study of cytomegalovirus exposure and HLA in healthy donors. Study results and caveats: Sequences of the TCR beta chain were said to predict the HLA-A and HLA-B alleles of most subjects accurately. The authors later linked a missense DCLRE1C variant to TCR beta V- and J-gene trimming. Excluded were some V segments that proved indistinguishable, including TRBV6-2 and TRBV6-3.

Concerning this clone itself: Its antigen remains unknown.

60 Vbeta and 13 Jbeta primers were used in PCR. Sequenced by immunoSEQ multiplex PCR; TCRdb stores in-frame clones only, minus some. The table has 95,000 to 150,000 clones, about 75% seen once. The length of the CDR3 is 13 residues. With 2 bases removed from V and 2 bases from J, the gap between germline ends came to 7 bases. Germline assignment: CDR1 ENHRY and CDR2 SYGVKD. The V call is TRBV10-3, the J call TRBJ2-7; weak D call: TRBD1 (5 bases). The source of this sequence is a man between 60 and 70 years old in good health and CMV-seropositive. Sequencing input: PBMCs. CDR3 bases: TGTGCCATCAGTGAGGACAGCACCTACGAGCAGTACTTC. Residues: CAISEDSTYEQYF.